This T cell receptor (beta chain) was captured in a study of T cell responses to AZD1222 COVID-19 vaccine. About this clone itself: What it recognizes is unknown.

Sequenced by immunoSEQ multiplex PCR; TCRdb stores in-frame clones only, minus some. The sample shows 140,000 or so clones, approximately 90% of them seen only once. Findings and caveats of the study: Spike was spanned by vaccine-associated CD4 TCRs, which were dominant at 160-218 and 743-854. Most donors were white British and more were female, and clonal diversity was possibly underestimated.

The CDR3 contains 15 residues. V trimming: 4 bases; J trimming: 4 bases; junction bases outside the gene matches: 5. Germline V gene data show CDR1 as SNHLY and CDR2 as FYNNEI. The chain joins TRBV2 to TRBJ2-2; 8 bases line up with TRBD1. This receptor was identified in an adult in good health. Here the sequenced sample was peripheral blood, taken on day 0 of AZD1222 vaccination. As DNA, the CDR3 is TGTGCCAGCAGTGGAGACAGGGGTCTCACCGGGGAGCTGTTTTTT. Translated: CASSGDRGLTGELFF.